These 18 T cell receptor beta chains originate from one sample sequenced in a study of Ad26.COV2.S vaccination and SARS-CoV-2 variants. Documented treatment: 15 to 20 received Ad26.COV2.S at low or high dose, single or two shots; about five received placebo; per-sample allocation not given. Each sample was drawn 63 days after the first injection (of vaccine or placebo). Libraries were prepared by immunoSEQ multiplex PCR; TCRdb keeps only in-frame clonotypes and omits some of them. The sample consists of roughly 700,000 clones, around 92% of them appearing once. Sequenced material: peripheral blood, taken in a trial of Ad26.COV2.S vaccine versus placebo. All receptors come from a person between 18 and 65 years old who received the Ad26.COV2.S COVID-19 vaccine or a placebo.

J is TRBJ2-2 and V is TRBV7-2; no clear D gene. In germline, CDR1 is SGHTA, CDR2 FQGNSA. The CDR3 is made up of 13 amino acids. Between the trimmed V and J ends, which lost 1 base and 13 bases, there was a span of 13 bases. In DNA form, the CDR3 reads TGTGCCAGCAGCTTAGTTGGGCCCGTCGGGCTGTTTTTT. It translates to CASSLVGPVGLFF.

The gene calls are TRBV16 and TRBJ2-1; the D gene is possibly TRBD1 (6 bases). The CDR3 is made up of 13 amino acids. Deletions cut 3 bases from V and 9 bases from J, with 12 bases between. Germline V gene data show CDR1 as KGHSY and CDR2 as FQNENV. The CDR3 is CASSQDSISEQFF. The CDR3 coding sequence is TGTGCCAGCAGCCAGGACAGTATCAGTGAGCAGTTCTTC. Full variable domain (outside the CDR3, taken from reference TRBV16 and TRBJ2-1): GEEVAQTPKHLVRGEGQKAKLYCAPIKGHSYVFWYQQVLKNEFKFLISFQNENVFDETGMPKERFSAKCLPNSPCSLEIQATKLEDSAVYFCASSQDSISEQFFGPGTRLTVL.

This chain's CDR3 is CASSDQGLAGGPGELFF. The CDR3 coding sequence is TGTGCCAGCAGCGACCAGGGACTAGCGGGGGGGCCCGGGGAGCTGTTTTTT. The rearrangement links TRBV11-3 to TRBJ2-2, with 16 positions matching TRBD2. The germline gives CDR1 SGHNT, CDR2 YENEEA. V was clipped by 5 bases and J by 6 bases; unmatched bases: 6. The CDR3 loop spans 17 amino acids.

V is TRBV6-5 and J is TRBJ1-1; D gene ambiguous. V was trimmed by 3 bases and J by 8 bases, leaving 13 bases between them. The CDR3 is made up of 13 amino acids. Per the germline V gene, CDR1 is MNHEY and CDR2 is SVGAGI. The CDR3 here is CASSYLSDGEAFF. DNA for the CDR3: TGTGCCAGCAGTTATCTTTCGGACGGCGAAGCTTTCTTT.

DNA for the CDR3: TGTGCCAGCAGACCAACAGGGGGCGGTCAGCCCCAGCATTTT. Protein: CASRPTGGGQPQHF. The chain has TRBV28 and TRBJ1-5; 9 bases map to TRBD1. There are 14 residues in the CDR3. Germline V gene data show CDR1 as MDHEN and CDR2 as SYDVKM. V shed 6 bases, J shed 6 bases, and the junction held 6 bases outside the gene matches. Looking up the rest from reference TRBV28 and TRBJ1-5 gives the full variable domain: DVKVTQSSRYLVKRTGEKVFLECVQDMDHENMFWYRQDPGLGLRLIYFSYDVKMKEKGDIPEGYSVSREKKERFSLILESASTNQTSMYLCASRPTGGGQPQHFGDGTRLSIL.

This chain connects TRBV11-2 to TRBJ2-3; 8 positions match TRBD2. V dropped 1 base and J dropped 1; count of bases not matched to a gene: 7. Germline CDR1 SGHAT, CDR2 FQNNGV. The CDR3 sequence is 17 residues long. The CDR3: CASSLAPLAGGTDTQYF. DNA for the CDR3: TGTGCCAGCAGCTTAGCCCCGCTAGCGGGTGGCACAGATACGCAGTATTTT.

This sequence joins TRBV2 and TRBJ2-2, with 9 bases fitting TRBD1. The germline V gene has CDR1 SNHLY and CDR2 FYNNEI. Unmatched junction bases numbered 6, after V lost 8 bases and J lost 5 bases. The CDR3 contains 14 residues. The CDR3 DNA reads TGTGCCAGCCAACAGGGGGCGAGGACCGGGGAGCTGTTTTTT. Amino acid sequence: CASQQGARTGELFF.

The chain is built from TRBV7-8 and TRBJ2-7; no clear D. The V gene lost 2 bases and the J gene lost 5 bases, with 16 bases spanning the gap. The V gene's germline CDR1 is SGHVS and CDR2 FQNEAQ. The CDR3 is 15 residues long. CDR3 coding DNA: TGTGCCAGCAGCTTAAGTGAACCCTCTTCAAACGAGCAGTACTTC. Translation: CASSLSEPSSNEQYF.

The chain joins TRBV2 to TRBJ2-1; D remains ambiguous. Germline-derived CDR1 and CDR2 are SNHLY and FYNNEI. CDR3 length equals 12 residues. V dropped 4 bases and J dropped 10 bases, with 11 bases sitting between them. CDR3 in DNA: TGTGCCAGCAGTGGGTCGACCCCCGAGCAGTTCTTC. It encodes CASSGSTPEQFF.

The chain uses TRBV2 and TRBJ2-1; 12 bases are a match to TRBD2. This CDR3 region has 16 residues. CDR1 and CDR2 from the germline V gene are SNHLY and FYNNEI. Unmatched junction bases numbered 5, after V lost 4 bases and J lost 4 bases. The DNA of the CDR3 is TGTGCCAGCAGTGCACCTAGCGGGAGGGCTTACAATGAGCAGTTCTTC. The encoded protein is CASSAPSGRAYNEQFF.

The V call is TRBV9, the J call TRBJ2-7; perhaps TRBD1 as D (7 bases). CDR1 and CDR2 from the germline V gene are SGDLS and YYNGEE. The CDR3 consists of 15 residues. Trimming pared 0 bases from V and 3 bases from J, leaving 13 bases between. The CDR3 sequence is CASSVAQGGVYEQYF. CDR3 DNA sequence: TGTGCCAGCAGCGTAGCGCAGGGGGGTGTCTACGAGCAGTACTTC.

The V gene is TRBV12-5, the J gene TRBJ1-1; tentative D call: TRBD1 (6 bases). The CDR3 is 15 residues long. Germline CDR1 and CDR2: LGHNT and FRNRAP. The V end lost 1 base, the J end lost 4 bases, and 13 bases lay between the germline ends. The CDR3 DNA reads TGTGCTAGTGGTTTGGACAGGGTGTTCGGCACTGAAGCTTTCTTT. Encoded protein: CASGLDRVFGTEAFF.

This clone was found a few times. The chain employs TRBV7-2 and TRBJ2-5, with D possibly TRBD1 on 5 matching bases. The germline CDR1 and CDR2 sequences are SGHTA and FQGNSA. This CDR3 comprises 13 residues. Trimming pared 6 bases from V and 5 bases from J, leaving 13 bases between. CDR3 sequence: CASRPAPGETQYF. The CDR3, as DNA: TGTGCCAGCAGACCGGCCCCAGGGGAGACCCAGTACTTC. The full variable domain, its missing parts supplied by reference TRBV7-2 and TRBJ2-5, is GAGVSQSPSNKVTEKGKDVELRCDPISGHTALYWYRQSLGQGLEFLIYFQGNSAPDKSGLPSDRFSAERTGGSVSTLTIQRTQQEDSAVYLCASRPAPGETQYFGPGTRLLVL.

The chain has TRBV4-3 and TRBJ2-1, with D unclear. The CDR3 spans 12 residues. Germline loops: CDR1 LGHNA, CDR2 YSLEER. V shed 5 bases and J shed 5 bases, with 7 bases lying between them. The CDR3 loop is CASSWLHNEQFF. CDR3 DNA sequence: TGCGCCAGCAGCTGGCTTCACAATGAGCAGTTCTTC.

The chain uses TRBV6-5 and TRBJ1-3, with a tentative D call TRBD1 (6 bases). The CDR3 spans 13 residues. V was clipped by 5 bases and J by 7 bases, with 12 bases between them. Germline CDR1 is MNHEY and CDR2 is SVGAGI. DNA for the CDR3: TGTGCCAGCAGTAGGGACATGGGGAACACCATATATTTT. Translated: CASSRDMGNTIYF.

The CDR3 protein is CASSYRGQGRLTQYF. DNA for the CDR3: TGTGCCAGCAGTTATCGCGGACAGGGGAGGTTGACCCAGTACTTC. The chain carries TRBV6-2 or TRBV6-3 and TRBJ2-5; 9 nucleotides line up with TRBD1. CDR3 length: 15 amino acids. V shed 3 bases, J shed 7 bases, and the junction held 9 bases outside the gene matches. Germline CDR1 and CDR2: MNHEY and SVGEGT.

The J gene is TRBJ1-4, the V gene TRBV7-2, with 7 bases identical to TRBD1. CDR3 length equals 14 residues. The V gene end was trimmed by 4 bases and the J gene end by 7 bases; junction bases not matched to a gene: 6. Germline CDR1 SGHTA, CDR2 FQGNSA. CDR3 DNA: TGTGCCAGCAGCTCGGACAGGCGGGGTGAAAAACTGTTTTTT. Its protein is CASSSDRRGEKLFF.

This sequence joins TRBV9 and TRBJ2-3, with D hard to call. Trimming shortened V by 1 base and J by 2 bases, and 11 bases separated the two germline ends. Germline V CDR1 and CDR2: SGDLS, YYNGEE. The length of the CDR3 is 15 residues. The CDR3 sequence: CASSVSTPPTDTQYF. CDR3 bases: TGTGCCAGCAGCGTATCAACCCCCCCCACAGATACGCAGTATTTT.